A single sample is the source of the 27 T cell receptor beta chains below, sequenced in a study of siplizumab effects on memory and regulatory T cells. An approximately 6-day coculture at 37°C was performed with the mixed lymphocyte reaction cells. Measured with immunoSEQ multiplex PCR; TCRdb has only the in-frame clones, and not every one. The table records over 10,000 clones, under 40% of them present only once. No antigen has been assigned to these receptors. Material: CFSE-low (dividing) CD8+ T cells sorted from an allogeneic mixed lymphocyte reaction. Source of these receptors: a human donor in good health; the cells came from an allogeneic mixed lymphocyte reaction.

On this clone itself: The identical CDR3 is also encoded by other nucleotide sequences in the sample. The chain couples TRBV30 to TRBJ1-3; no clear D. Germline CDR1 and CDR2: GTSNPN and SVGIG (reference sequence). The CDR3 loop spans 12 amino acids. Deletions cut 0 bases from V and 3 bases from J, with 3 bases between. The CDR3: CAWSVLGNTIYF. In nucleotides, the CDR3 is TGTGCCTGGAGTGTACTTGGAAACACCATATATTTT.

The chain recombines TRBV4-2 with TRBJ1-5; D not resolved. The CDR3 has 14 residues. Per germline, CDR1 LGHNA and CDR2 YNFKEQ. With 0 bases removed from V and 8 bases from J, the gap between germline ends came to 11 bases. CDR3 sequence (DNA): TGTGCCAGCAGCCAAGATCGGGATCGCGAGCCCCAGCATTTT. It is translated as CASSQDRDREPQHF.

The chain employs TRBV6-1 and TRBJ2-3; 8 bases map to TRBD1. CDR1 MNHNS and CDR2 SASEGT come from the germline V gene. The CDR3 extends over 15 amino acids. The J segment lost 0 bases and the V segment lost 4 bases, leaving 3 bases of the junction unmatched. CDR3 in amino acids: CASSGTGSSTDTQYF. The CDR3 DNA is TGTGCCAGCAGTGGGACAGGGTCTAGCACAGATACGCAGTATTTT.

This clone showed up just once. The rearrangement links TRBV19 to TRBJ1-3; maybe TRBD1 (5 bases). This CDR3 is built from 15 residues. The V gene lost 6 bases and the J gene lost 0 bases, with 12 bases spanning the gap. The germline CDR1 and CDR2 sequences are LNHDA and SQIVND (reference sequence). The CDR3, as DNA: TGTGCCAGTAGCCCTTTCGGGGCCTCTGGAAACACCATATATTTT. Translating gives CASSPFGASGNTIYF.

The rearrangement joins TRBV7-6 to TRBJ2-5, with D perhaps TRBD1 (6 bases). The germline gives CDR1 SGHVS, CDR2 FNYEAQ. This CDR3 has 15 amino acids. V lost 0 bases to trimming and J lost 0 bases, with 8 bases between them. In DNA form, the CDR3 reads TGTGCCAGCAGCTTAGCAGGGGGACACCAAGAGACCCAGTACTTC. Its protein product is CASSLAGGHQETQYF.

Only a few counts were recorded for this clone. This chain joins TRBV6-5 and TRBJ2-7, with TRBD2 identical over 9 bases. Germline loops: CDR1 MNHEY, CDR2 SVGAGI. The CDR3 sequence is 15 residues long. The V gene end was trimmed by 6 bases and the J gene end by 0 bases; junction bases not matched to a gene: 6. The CDR3 DNA follows: TGTGCCAGCAGAGCGGGACTAGCCAGCTCCTACGAGCAGTACTTC. Translating it yields CASRAGLASSYEQYF.

This clone was found a few times. The chain joins TRBV27 to TRBJ1-1; tentative D call: TRBD1 (6 bases). Germline CDR1 and CDR2: MNHEY and SMNVEV (reference sequence). V was cut by 5 bases and J by 1 base, with 26 bases left in between. This CDR3 has 19 amino acids. As DNA, the CDR3 is TGTGCCAGCAGTGTTATCGTATCTCGCCAGGGACACCCGAACACTGAAGCTTTCTTT. Translated, it gives CASSVIVSRQGHPNTEAFF.

The chain combines TRBV7-9 with TRBJ1-5; D not resolved. V lost 5 bases and J lost 6, with 8 bases in between. The CDR3 has 12 amino acids. The germline V gene has CDR1 SEHNR and CDR2 FQNEAQ (reference sequence). The CDR3 loop reads CASSQSGQPQHF. The CDR3 DNA reads TGTGCCAGCAGCCAATCGGGTCAGCCCCAGCATTTT. The full variable domain, in which reference TRBV7-9 and TRBJ1-5 provide the parts outside the CDR3, is DTGVSQNPRHKITKRGQNVTFRCDPISEHNRLYWYRQTLGQGPEFLTYFQNEAQLEKSRLLSDRFSAERPKGSFSTLEIQRTEQGDSAMYLCASSQSGQPQHFGDGTRLSIL.

This clone was counted a few times. The chain has TRBV4-3 and TRBJ2-2; the D is unclear. The CDR3 loop spans 16 amino acids. V lost 3 bases and J lost 4, with 15 bases in between. Germline CDR1 LGHNA, CDR2 YSLEER. Here the CDR3 reads CASSHSWRGGTGELFF. The DNA for the CDR3 is TGCGCCAGCAGCCACTCATGGAGAGGCGGCACCGGGGAGCTGTTTTTT.

This clone was counted only a few times. The chain combines TRBV5-4 with TRBJ2-7; 8 positions agree with TRBD2. Trimming removed 4 bases from V and 5 bases from J; junction bases left unmatched: 11. The CDR3 extends over 15 amino acids. The V gene's germline CDR1 is SGHNT and CDR2 YYREEE (reference sequence). The CDR3 nucleotides read TGTGCCAGCAGCCCGACAGCGGGAGAGAACCACGAGCAGTACTTC. It specifies CASSPTAGENHEQYF.

The table lists this clone with a few counts. The rearrangement joins TRBV27 to TRBJ1-4; D remains unclear. The CDR3 consists of 11 residues. The V gene lost 4 bases and the J gene lost 7 bases, with 4 bases spanning the gap. The germline gives CDR1 MNHEY, CDR2 SMNVEV (reference sequence). The CDR3 DNA follows: TGTGCCAGCAGTTATGGTGAAAAACTGTTTTTT. It specifies CASSYGEKLFF.

J is TRBJ2-3 and V is TRBV9; a weak D match, TRBD2 (5 bases). There are 15 residues in the CDR3. Trimming removed 0 bases from V and 0 bases from J, with 8 bases in between. Looked up from germline, CDR1 is SGDLS and CDR2 is YYNGEE. The CDR3 DNA is TGTGCCAGCAGCGTAGATCCTAGCAGCACAGATACGCAGTATTTT. This translates into CASSVDPSSTDTQYF.

The genes are TRBV4-3 and TRBJ2-7; possibly TRBD1 for D (6 bases). CDR1 and CDR2 (germline): LGHNA, YSLEER. V lost 3 bases and J 3 bases, leaving 15 bases between the germline ends. The CDR3 consists of 15 residues. The CDR3 spells CASSQGTNYIYEQYF. The CDR3 DNA sequence: TGCGCCAGCAGCCAGGGGACAAATTACATCTACGAGCAGTACTTC.

This chain joins TRBV6-6 and TRBJ2-3; 7 bases fit TRBD2. V trimming: 4 bases; J trimming: 4 bases; junction bases outside the gene matches: 5. CDR1 MNHNY and CDR2 SVGAGI come from the germline V gene (reference sequence). CDR3 length: 14 amino acids. The DNA for the CDR3 is TGTGCCAGCAGTTCCTTTACTAGCGCAGATACGCAGTATTTT. Its protein product is CASSSFTSADTQYF.

The count of this clone is one. This rearrangement joins TRBV6-6 to TRBJ2-1, with D perhaps TRBD2 (6 bases). V was cut by 2 bases and J by 6 bases, with 14 bases left in between. Looked up from germline, CDR1 is MNHNY and CDR2 is SVGAGI (reference sequence). There are 15 residues in the CDR3. The CDR3 sequence: CASSYLATKGNEQFF. The CDR3 DNA reads TGTGCCAGCAGTTACCTAGCGACCAAGGGCAATGAGCAGTTCTTC.

This clone has more than one count but fewer than ten. V is TRBV28 and J is TRBJ2-7; D remains unclear. CDR1 and CDR2 from the germline V gene are MDHEN and SYDVKM. Trimming removed 6 bases at V and 5 bases at J, with 17 bases between. The CDR3 contains 14 residues. The DNA of the CDR3 is TGTGCCAGCAGATATCAGGCAGGTACCCACGAGCAGTACTTC. Residues: CASRYQAGTHEQYF.

Relative to its sample, this clone is medium-sized. This chain uses TRBV7-9 with TRBJ2-1; 9 bases line up with TRBD2. The ends lost 4 bases at V and 9 bases at J; junction bases unmatched: 4. CDR1 SEHNR and CDR2 FQNEAQ come from the germline V gene (reference sequence). The CDR3 is 13 amino acids. CDR3: CASSSGTSIEQFF. CDR3 nucleotide sequence: TGTGCCAGCAGCTCCGGGACTAGCATTGAGCAGTTCTTC. Full variable domain (rest looked up from reference TRBV7-9 and TRBJ2-1): DTGVSQNPRHKITKRGQNVTFRCDPISEHNRLYWYRQTLGQGPEFLTYFQNEAQLEKSRLLSDRFSAERPKGSFSTLEIQRTEQGDSAMYLCASSSGTSIEQFFGPGTRLTVL.

The CDR3 is CASSLGQGLVEQYF. DNA of the CDR3: TGTGCCAGCAGCTTGGGACAGGGCTTGGTTGAGCAGTACTTC. The J gene is TRBJ2-7, the V gene TRBV7-9; 9 bases line up with TRBD1. V lost 3 bases and J lost 7; bases outside the gene matches: 7. The germline V gene has CDR1 SEHNR and CDR2 FQNEAQ (reference sequence). The CDR3 runs to 14 residues.

A few counts support this clone. The V and J genes are TRBV7-8 and TRBJ2-5; the D gene could be TRBD1 or TRBD2 (5 bases each). This CDR3 has 12 amino acids. Germline CDR1 is SGHVS and CDR2 is FQNEAQ. Deletions cut 5 bases from V and 5 bases from J, with 9 bases between. This chain's CDR3 is CASSEGWETQYF. DNA for the CDR3: TGTGCCAGCAGCGAGGGGTGGGAGACCCAGTACTTC.

The genes are TRBV5-1 and TRBJ2-1, with 8 bases identical to TRBD2. Germline values: CDR1 SGHRS, CDR2 YFSETQ. The CDR3 consists of 16 residues. J lost 3 bases, V lost 2 bases, and 7 bases had no gene match. The CDR3 DNA reads TGCGCCAGCAGCTTTTTCCCAGCGGGAGACTACAATGAGCAGTTCTTC. Translating gives CASSFFPAGDYNEQFF.

V usage is TRBV27 and J usage is TRBJ2-6, with TRBD1 as a possible D gene (5 bases). The V gene lost 2 bases and the J gene lost 4 bases, with 9 bases spanning the gap. Germline assignment: CDR1 MNHEY and CDR2 SMNVEV (reference sequence). This CDR3 comprises 15 residues. The DNA of the CDR3 is TGTGCCAGCAGTTTACAGGGTACAGGGGCCAACGTCCTGACTTTC. Translation: CASSLQGTGANVLTF.

The V call is TRBV11-3, the J call TRBJ1-1; TRBD1 matches 7 bases. The V segment lost 1 base and the J segment 2 bases; nucleotides outside the gene matches: 4. CDR3 length: 15 residues. The germline V gene has CDR1 SGHNT and CDR2 YENEEA. The CDR3 sequence: CASSLATGVNTEAFF. For the CDR3, the DNA is TGTGCCAGCAGCTTAGCTACAGGGGTAAACACTGAAGCTTTCTTT.

This clone was seen once. V is TRBV23-1 and J is TRBJ1-1; 8 positions match TRBD1. TRBV23-1 is labeled an ORF, and its function is uncertain. With 2 bases clipped from V and 4 bases from J, the junction kept 21 bases outside the gene matches. The CDR3 contains 20 residues. In DNA form, the CDR3 reads TGCGCCAGCAGTCAAATTTTTGCCCGTCAGGGGGCCGACCAGGGCACTGAAGCTTTCTTT. This gives the protein CASSQIFARQGADQGTEAFF.

This clone was found a few times. The rearrangement links TRBV5-1 to TRBJ1-2; 8 bases agree with TRBD1. The junction had 9 bases not matched to a gene; V was cut back by 4 bases and J by 4 bases. The CDR3 has 15 residues. Germline V gene sequence: CDR1 SGHRS, CDR2 YFSETQ. The CDR3 bases are TGCGCCAGCAGCGTAGAGCAGGGGGCGGTCTATGGCTACACCTTC. This codes for CASSVEQGAVYGYTF.

By proportion, this clone is medium-sized. The chain uses TRBV27 and TRBJ2-3; 7 positions agree with TRBD1. CDR1 and CDR2 (germline): MNHEY, SMNVEV (reference sequence). J lost 2 bases, V lost 2 bases, and 13 bases had no gene match. This CDR3 contains 18 residues. The CDR3: CASSLLGPGGIYTDTQYF. Here the CDR3 DNA reads TGTGCCAGCAGTTTACTAGGGCCAGGGGGAATTTACACAGATACGCAGTATTTT.

This clone occurred a few times. This chain joins TRBV5-1 and TRBJ1-1; D not resolved. This CDR3 contains 15 residues. Germline V lookup: CDR1 SGHRS, CDR2 YFSETQ. V lost 5 bases and J lost 3, with 17 bases in between. Here the CDR3 DNA reads TGCGCCAGCAGTGCCTACCCGGGGTGGGACACTGAAGCTTTCTTT. Amino acids: CASSAYPGWDTEAFF.

By share, this clone counts as medium-sized. This chain uses TRBV5-1 with TRBJ2-7; TRBD2 is a possible D gene (6 bases). Germline loops: CDR1 SGHRS, CDR2 YFSETQ. CDR3 length: 16 residues. Trimming removed 3 bases at V and 0 bases at J, with 16 bases between. The CDR3 nucleotides read TGCGCCAGCAGCTGGCGGGACGGCACCTTCTCCTACGAGCAGTACTTC. It codes for CASSWRDGTFSYEQYF.